The clone carrying this TCR beta chain was observed a handful of times. Its antigen is still unknown. Between the trimmed V and J ends, which lost 5 bases and 7 bases, there was a span of 20 bases. Germline CDR1 and CDR2: LNHDA and SQIVND (reference sequence). This CDR3 has 16 amino acids. Regions amplified from RNA transcripts were the TCR beta CDR3 regions. TCR CDR3 underwent first-round RT-PCR with the HTBI primer set. TCRdb re-analysed the multiplex PCR reads in MiXCR, keeping a single row per CDR3 protein. The sample lists 600,000 or so distinct CDR3 sequences; approximately 44% were seen once. Stability of Graves' hyperthyroidism was defined as absent ophthalmopathy progression within 18 months. Patients were excluded for uncontrolled infection, other autoimmune disease, pregnancy or lactation. This sample is drawn from a study of T cells in Graves' hyperthyroidism and ophthalmopathy. Study-level findings and limits: Appearing also in blood were most of the thyroid clonotypes expanded above 0.001.

This chain uses TRBV19 with TRBJ2-2, with D tentatively TRBD1 (6 bases). The sample consisted of peripheral blood or thyroid tissue (not recorded which). The receptor comes from a woman aged 18-29 years with Graves' hyperthyroidism. The CDR3 protein is CASSVGNRALGGELFF. The CDR3, as DNA: TGTGCCAGTAGTGTGGGGAACAGGGCCCTCGGCGGGGAGCTGTTTTTT. Drawing the rest from reference TRBV19 and TRBJ2-2, the complete variable domain is DGGITQSPKYLFRKEGQNVTLSCEQNLNHDAMYWYRQDPGQGLRLIYYSQIVNDFQKGDIAEGYSVSREKKESFPLTVTSAQKNPTAFYLCASSVGNRALGGELFFGEGSRLTVL.